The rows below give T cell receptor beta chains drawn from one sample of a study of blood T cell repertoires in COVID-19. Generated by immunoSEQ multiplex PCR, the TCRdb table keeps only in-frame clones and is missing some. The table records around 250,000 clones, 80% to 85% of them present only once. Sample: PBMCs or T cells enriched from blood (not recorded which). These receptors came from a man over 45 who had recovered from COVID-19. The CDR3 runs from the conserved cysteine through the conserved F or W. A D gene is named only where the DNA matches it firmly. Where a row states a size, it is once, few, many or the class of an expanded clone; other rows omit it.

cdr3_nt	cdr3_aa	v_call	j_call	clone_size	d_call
TGTGCCACCAATCAGGGGGAGAACACTGAAGCTTTCTTT	CATNQGENTEAFF	TRBV10-3	TRBJ1-1	.	TRBD1
TGTGCCATCACGGGGAGCCTAGAAGGGTACGAGCAGTACTTC	CAITGSLEGYEQYF	TRBV7-9	TRBJ2-7	once	.
TGTGCCAGCAGTTTTTCCCCGGGCGAGCAGTACTTC	CASSFSPGEQYF	TRBV6-5	TRBJ2-7	.	.
TGTGCCAGCTGGGAGAGGAGTGGCTACACCTTC	CASWERSGYTF	TRBV28	TRBJ1-2	few	.
TGTGCCAGCAGCAGGAGGTTCTCAGGGGAGCTGTTTTTT	CASSRRFSGELFF	TRBV21-1	TRBJ2-2	.	.
TGTGCCAGCAGCCAAGAAAGGGGGCCCAATCAGCCCCAGCATTTT	CASSQERGPNQPQHF	TRBV4-2	TRBJ1-5	.	TRBD1
TGTGCCACCAGTGATAGACAGGGTTACTACGAGCAGTACTTC	CATSDRQGYYEQYF	TRBV24-1	TRBJ2-7	.	TRBD1
TGTGCCAGCAGACCGGCAGATACGCAGTATTTT	CASRPADTQYF	TRBV6-5	TRBJ2-3	.	.
TGCGCCAGCAGCCCTGGGACTAGCGCAAATTACGAGCAGTACTTC	CASSPGTSANYEQYF	TRBV5-1	TRBJ2-7	once	TRBD2
TGCGCCAGCAGCTTAGCCTCGGGGATCACAGATACGCAGTATTTT	CASSLASGITDTQYF	TRBV5-1	TRBJ2-3	.	.
TGTGCCGGGCAGAGGGGGTCCGAGCAGTACTTC	CAGQRGSEQYF	TRBV28	TRBJ2-7	.	.
TGCAGCGCGGGGAGAGGGAACAGGGATGTCATTCAGTACTTC	CSAGRGNRDVIQYF	TRBV29-1	TRBJ2-4	.	.
TGTGCCAGCAGCGTAGAAGGGGGTGGGCATGGCTACACCTTC	CASSVEGGGHGYTF	TRBV9	TRBJ1-2	.	.
TGTGCCAGCAGTACCCAGGGGCGGGAGACCCAGTACTTC	CASSTQGRETQYF	TRBV6-5	TRBJ2-5	.	.
TGTGCCAGCAGCTCCGGGCCTTCGGGCGGGAGCACAGATACGCAGTATTTT	CASSSGPSGGSTDTQYF	TRBV11-2	TRBJ2-3	.	.
TGTGCCAGCTCACTTAAAACAGGGGTTGGGAATCAGCCCCAGCATTTT	CASSLKTGVGNQPQHF	TRBV18	TRBJ1-5	once	TRBD1
TGTGCCATCCGGACAGGGGGTACGAACACTGAAGCTTTCTTT	CAIRTGGTNTEAFF	TRBV28	TRBJ1-1	.	TRBD1
TGTGCCAGCAGTTTCCAGACTAGTAAAGAGACCCAGTACTTC	CASSFQTSKETQYF	TRBV2	TRBJ2-5	.	.
TGTGCCTCGAGGAGGGGCAAGAGAGAGCAGTTCTTC	CASRRGKREQFF	TRBV6-7	TRBJ2-1	.	.
TGCGCCAGCAGCTCAAGGACAACGAACACCGGGGAGCTGTTTTTT	CASSSRTTNTGELFF	TRBV5-1	TRBJ2-2	.	.
TGTGCCTGGAGTGTACCACGCGATTGGTCAGGGGGTTCACCCCTCCACTTT	CAWSVPRDWSGGSPLHF	TRBV30	TRBJ1-6	.	TRBD1
TGTGCCAGCAGCTTAGAATATTTGGCTAGCTCCTACAATGAGCAGTTCTTC	CASSLEYLASSYNEQFF	TRBV11-3	TRBJ2-1	.	.
TGTGCCAGCAGTTACTCGAACGGGGAGGTGGGAGCTTTCTTT	CASSYSNGEVGAFF	TRBV6-5	TRBJ1-1	.	.
TGTGCCAGCAGTTTGTCGGGACAGGGGTCGTACGAGCAGTACTTC	CASSLSGQGSYEQYF	TRBV9	TRBJ2-7	.	TRBD1
TGTGCCAGCAGTTTAGCGACGCTTGGGAGGTTCTTC	CASSLATLGRFF	TRBV12-3/TRBV12-4	TRBJ2-1	.	.
TGTGCCAGTAGACCAATAGGACAGGGGGCGAACACTGAAGCTTTCTTT	CASRPIGQGANTEAFF	TRBV19	TRBJ1-1	.	TRBD1
TGTGCCAGCAGCCTCTCAGGGACACCGGATCAGCCCCAGCATTTT	CASSLSGTPDQPQHF	TRBV3-1/TRBV3-2	TRBJ1-5	.	.
TGTGCTAGCAGCCAGTTGGGTAGCGAAAAACTGTTTTTT	CASSQLGSEKLFF	TRBV3-1/TRBV3-2	TRBJ1-4	.	.
TGCGCCAGCAGCTGGACGAGGGAAGCTGGAAACACCATATATTTT	CASSWTREAGNTIYF	TRBV5-1	TRBJ1-3	.	.
TGTGCCAGCTCACCCCAGGGGATGGGCACTGAAGCTTTCTTT	CASSPQGMGTEAFF	TRBV18	TRBJ1-1	.	.
TGTGCCAGCAGCGTAGCTAGCGGGGGGAGGGATGAGCAGTTCTTC	CASSVASGGRDEQFF	TRBV9	TRBJ2-1	.	TRBD2
TGTGCCAGCAGCCGAACAGGGTTCCAAGAGACCCAGTACTTC	CASSRTGFQETQYF	TRBV7-3	TRBJ2-5	.	.
TGTGCCAGTAGTCCCGGGACAGGGGGCCCTGGGGCCAACGTCCTGACTTTC	CASSPGTGGPGANVLTF	TRBV19	TRBJ2-6	.	TRBD1
TGTGCCAGCTCACCAAAGAACAGACAGGACTCCTCTGGGGCCAACGTCCTGACTTTC	CASSPKNRQDSSGANVLTF	TRBV18	TRBJ2-6	.	.
TGTGCCAGACTGAAGGGGACAGGGCGAATGAACACTGAAGCTTTCTTT	CARLKGTGRMNTEAFF	TRBV2	TRBJ1-1	.	TRBD1
TGTGCCAGCTCACCACAGGGTTCGGGGACTGAAGCTTTCTTT	CASSPQGSGTEAFF	TRBV18	TRBJ1-1	few	.
TGTGCCAGCAGCTTTAGTGATACTGGGGCCAACGTCCTGACTTTC	CASSFSDTGANVLTF	TRBV5-5	TRBJ2-6	.	.
TGTGCCAGTAGTACCCCGGACAGTAATGTCTATGGCTACACCTTC	CASSTPDSNVYGYTF	TRBV19	TRBJ1-2	.	.
TGTGCCAGCAGTTTGGGCAGGGCCATGAACACTGAAGCTTTCTTT	CASSLGRAMNTEAFF	TRBV28	TRBJ1-1	few	.
TGTGCCAGCAGTGTACGGACAGCTTACAATGAGCAGTTCTTC	CASSVRTAYNEQFF	TRBV2	TRBJ2-1	.	.
TGCGCCAGCAGCCAGGGGACAGGGTATGGCTACACCTTC	CASSQGTGYGYTF	TRBV4-1	TRBJ1-2	.	TRBD1
TGTGCTAGCAGCTTGGTAGCGGGGAATGAGCAGTTCTTC	CASSLVAGNEQFF	TRBV7-7	TRBJ2-1	.	TRBD2
TGCGCCAGCAGAGTTACAGGGGGACTGTCTGAAAAACTGTTTTTT	CASRVTGGLSEKLFF	TRBV5-1	TRBJ1-4	.	TRBD1
TGTGCCAGCAGTTTCCGGGGTAGATCGGGTGTAGATACGCAGTATTTT	CASSFRGRSGVDTQYF	TRBV27	TRBJ2-3	.	.
TGTGCCAGCAGCCCAACAGGGGCGAAAGACACTGAAGCTTTCTTT	CASSPTGAKDTEAFF	TRBV5-4	TRBJ1-1	.	TRBD1
TGCGCCAGCAGCCAAGGACTAGCGGGATACAATGAGCAGTTCTTC	CASSQGLAGYNEQFF	TRBV4-1	TRBJ2-1	.	TRBD2
TGTGCCAGCAACTACAGGGGAGAGAACACTGAAGCTTTCTTT	CASNYRGENTEAFF	TRBV6-5	TRBJ1-1	.	TRBD1
TGTGCCAGCATAAGGGGGCAGGGTTATTTCTACGAGCAGTACTTC	CASIRGQGYFYEQYF	TRBV6-5	TRBJ2-7	few	TRBD1
TGTGCCAGTAGTACGGTCGACAGCTATTCACCCCTCCACTTT	CASSTVDSYSPLHF	TRBV19	TRBJ1-6	medium-sized	.
TGTGCCAGCAGACCCCACAGAGTACAGCACTATGGCTACACCTTC	CASRPHRVQHYGYTF	TRBV6-5	TRBJ1-2	.	.
TGTGCCAGCAGTTGGACACCGAACACCGGGGAGCTGTTTTTT	CASSWTPNTGELFF	TRBV27	TRBJ2-2	.	.
TGTGCCAGCACCATGGACTTGCTCAATGAGCAGTTCTTC	CASTMDLLNEQFF	TRBV11-2	TRBJ2-1	.	.
TGTGCCAGCAGCTTACGGTTTGGGGCAGGGGGCACCGGGGAGCTGTTTTTT	CASSLRFGAGGTGELFF	TRBV7-6	TRBJ2-2	few	TRBD1
TGTGCCAGCAGTTTAGCAGGGGCTGAGCAGTTCTTC	CASSLAGAEQFF	TRBV12-3/TRBV12-4	TRBJ2-1	.	.
TGTGCCAGCAGCGTAGGGCAGGGGAACTATGGCTACACCTTC	CASSVGQGNYGYTF	TRBV9	TRBJ1-2	.	.
TGTGCCAGCAGTTACGTAGCGGGGGCCACAGATACGCAGTATTTT	CASSYVAGATDTQYF	TRBV6-5	TRBJ2-3	.	TRBD2
TGCGCCAGCAGCTTGGGCGGTAGCCGCACAGATACGCAGTATTTT	CASSLGGSRTDTQYF	TRBV5-1	TRBJ2-3	.	.
TGCGCCAGCAGTGAGTCGCAGGGGGGCAATTCACCCCTCCACTTT	CASSESQGGNSPLHF	TRBV10-2	TRBJ1-6	.	TRBD1
TGTGCCAGCAGCGTAGGACAGGGGAACTATGGCTACACCTTC	CASSVGQGNYGYTF	TRBV9	TRBJ1-2	.	TRBD1